The next 20 T cell receptor beta chains were all read from a single sample in a study of T cell responses to AZD1222 COVID-19 vaccine. Using immunoSEQ multiplex PCR, the repertoire was profiled, and TCRdb retains in-frame clones only, with some absent. The sample consists of about 110,000 clones, 85% to 95% of them appearing once. Sequenced material: peripheral blood, taken on day 0 of AZD1222 vaccination. Receptors originate from an adult in good health.

V is TRBV11-2 and J is TRBJ2-1; 9 nucleotides agree with TRBD2. The CDR3 runs 15 residues. Germline V gene data show CDR1 as SGHAT and CDR2 as FQNNGV. Unmatched junction bases numbered 6, after V lost 3 bases and J lost 6 bases. The CDR3 DNA follows: TGTGCCAGCAGCTTGACGGGACTAGCCAGCAATGAGCAGTTCTTC. As protein: CASSLTGLASNEQFF.

The chain recombines TRBV24-1 with TRBJ1-2; TRBD1 might be the D (6 bases). This CDR3 is built from 14 residues. Looked up from germline, CDR1 is KGHDR and CDR2 is SFDVKD. Trimming pared 8 bases from V and 7 bases from J, leaving 19 bases between. The CDR3 loop reads CATKGSGVEGGYTF. In nucleotides, the CDR3 is TGTGCCACCAAAGGTTCAGGGGTAGAGGGTGGCTACACCTTC.

The J gene is TRBJ1-1, the V gene TRBV7-6, with 9 bases lining up with TRBD1. The V gene end was trimmed by 5 bases and the J gene end by 7 bases; junction bases not matched to a gene: 14. The CDR3 sequence is 16 residues long. Germline-derived CDR1 and CDR2 are SGHVS and FNYEAQ. CDR3 in amino acids: CASSIGTGISGDEAFF. The CDR3 DNA follows: TGTGCCAGCAGCATCGGGACAGGGATCTCTGGAGATGAAGCTTTCTTT.

This rearrangement joins TRBV6-4 to TRBJ1-2; D is perhaps TRBD1 (6 bases). The V and J ends lost 5 bases and 4 bases respectively, with 11 bases between them. The CDR3 has 13 residues. The germline V gene encodes CDR1 MRHNA and CDR2 SNTAGT. The CDR3 loop reads CASSMTGPYGYTF. CDR3 DNA sequence: TGTGCCAGCAGTATGACAGGTCCCTATGGCTACACCTTC.

J is TRBJ1-5 and V is TRBV6-6, with 8 bases fitting TRBD1. The CDR3 totals 15 residues. From germline, CDR1 is MNHNY and CDR2 SVGAGI (reference sequence). The V segment lost 6 bases and the J segment 3 bases; nucleotides outside the gene matches: 7. CDR3 sequence reads: CASRGQASVNQPQHF. The CDR3 DNA is TGTGCCAGCAGGGGACAGGCAAGCGTCAATCAGCCCCAGCATTTT.

The chain uses TRBV3-1 (or the pseudogene TRBV3-2) and TRBJ1-4; D uncertain. The CDR3 contains 15 residues. Between the trimmed V and J ends, which lost 1 base and 7 bases, there was a span of 13 bases. CDR1 is LGHDT, CDR2 YNNKEL, per germline (reference sequence). This chain's CDR3 is CASSQANGGSEKLFF. The CDR3 DNA is TGTGCCAGCAGCCAAGCAAACGGCGGGAGTGAAAAACTGTTTTTT.

A single count supports this clone. This chain joins TRBV5-1 and TRBJ1-2; D is uncertain. Germline CDR1 reads SGHRS; CDR2 reads YFSETQ. The CDR3 spans 14 residues. Trimming removed 0 bases at V and 2 bases at J, with 8 bases between. CDR3 DNA: TGCGCCAGCAGCTTGGACGGGCAGAACTATGGCTACACCTTC. Amino acids: CASSLDGQNYGYTF.

This rearrangement joins TRBV7-3 to TRBJ2-1; no clear D. Germline V gene sequence: CDR1 SGHTA, CDR2 FQGTGA. The CDR3 is 14 residues long. V gave up 4 bases and J gave up 7 bases, with 14 bases separating them. The CDR3, as DNA: TGTGCCAGCAGCTCCACCGAGCAGAGTAATGAGCAGTTCTTC. The encoded protein is CASSSTEQSNEQFF.

This chain joins TRBV12-3 or TRBV12-4 and TRBJ1-1; tentatively, D is TRBD1 (5 bases). Trimming stripped 4 bases from V and 6 bases from J, with 9 bases between. The CDR3 has 12 residues. CDR3: CASSSQGSEAFF. In DNA form, the CDR3 reads TGTGCCAGCAGTTCCCAGGGTTCTGAAGCTTTCTTT.

This chain joins TRBV30 and TRBJ2-3; 11 bases map to TRBD2. After removal of 1 base from V and 4 bases from J, the junction contained 4 bases not matched to a gene. Per the germline V gene, CDR1 is GTSNPN and CDR2 is SVGIG (reference sequence). CDR3 length: 15 amino acids. CDR3 loop: CAWSGSGGVADTQYF. The CDR3 region has the DNA TGTGCCTGGAGTGGTAGCGGGGGGGTGGCAGATACGCAGTATTTT.

For the CDR3, the DNA is TGTGCCACCAGCAGAGTAGGAGGGACTGAAGCTTTCTTT. Amino acid sequence: CATSRVGGTEAFF. This rearrangement joins TRBV15 to TRBJ1-1, with D unclear. Looked up from germline, CDR1 is LNHNV and CDR2 is YYDKDF (reference sequence). The germline V and J ends were trimmed by 1 base and 5 bases, with 8 bases remaining between them. This CDR3 is 13 amino acids long.

V and J are TRBV3-1 (or the pseudogene TRBV3-2) and TRBJ2-1; possible D gene TRBD1, 5 bases. Germline lookup yields CDR1 LGHDT and CDR2 YNNKEL (reference sequence). V was pared by 0 bases and J by 6 bases, with 12 bases between. The CDR3 consists of 15 residues. The CDR3 DNA follows: TGTGCCAGCAGCCAAGATTGGGGCCAAGTCAATGAGCAGTTCTTC. It yields the protein CASSQDWGQVNEQFF.

The chain employs TRBV12-5 and TRBJ1-5; tentatively, D is TRBD1 (5 bases). The V gene's germline CDR1 is LGHNT and CDR2 FRNRAP. Trimming stripped 1 base from V and 5 bases from J, with 21 bases between. CDR3 length: 18 amino acids. The CDR3 is CASGLGGQIPLQDQPQHF. The DNA of the CDR3 is TGTGCTAGTGGTTTGGGGGGCCAGATCCCCCTCCAGGATCAGCCCCAGCATTTT.

This chain connects TRBV30 to TRBJ1-2; possible D gene TRBD1, 6 bases. Deletions cut 5 bases from V and 2 bases from J, with 12 bases between. This CDR3 region has 13 residues. Looked up from germline, CDR1 is GTSNPN and CDR2 is SVGIG (reference sequence). CDR3 sequence reads: CAWEKGGNYGYTF. In DNA form, the CDR3 reads TGTGCCTGGGAGAAGGGGGGGAACTATGGCTACACCTTC.

The chain links TRBV19 to TRBJ1-5, with D perhaps matching TRBD1 (6 bases). CDR1 is LNHDA, CDR2 SQIVND, per germline (reference sequence). Between the trimmed V and J ends, which lost 8 bases and 7 bases, there was a span of 33 bases. The CDR3 sequence is 19 residues long. The CDR3 loop reads CASGSQGTALAPPAQPQHF. The CDR3 region has the DNA TGTGCCAGTGGCTCACAGGGAACCGCCTTGGCCCCGCCGGCGCAGCCCCAGCATTTT.

V usage is TRBV5-5 and J usage is TRBJ2-1; possible D gene TRBD2, 6 bases. CDR3 length: 14 amino acids. Trimming shortened V by 7 bases and J by 0 bases, and 11 bases separated the two germline ends. The V gene's germline CDR1 is SGHKS and CDR2 YYEKEE (reference sequence). The CDR3 nucleotides are TGTGCCAGCGCCGGGACTCGCTCCTACAATGAGCAGTTCTTC. Translation: CASAGTRSYNEQFF.

This clone was picked up one time. This rearrangement joins TRBV2 to TRBJ2-1; 10 bases match TRBD2. Germline V gene sequence: CDR1 SNHLY, CDR2 FYNNEI. The CDR3 length is 17 residues. J gave up 0 bases and V 2 bases, and 4 bases lay outside the gene matches. The CDR3 spells CASSETAGGLSYNEQFF. CDR3 sequence (DNA): TGTGCCAGCAGTGAAACAGCGGGGGGGCTCTCCTACAATGAGCAGTTCTTC.

V and J are TRBV10-1 and TRBJ2-3; 9 bases are a match to TRBD1. The V segment lost 4 bases and the J segment 2 bases; nucleotides outside the gene matches: 4. This CDR3 comprises 15 residues. Looked up from germline, CDR1 is WNHNN and CDR2 is SYGVQD (reference sequence). CDR3 in DNA: TGCGCCAGCAGTGTCGACAGGGGGGTCACAGATACGCAGTATTTT. This codes for CASSVDRGVTDTQYF.

This chain links TRBV7-8 with TRBJ1-2; 8 bases are a match to TRBD1. This CDR3 comprises 14 residues. CDR1 is SGHVS and CDR2 is FQNEAQ in the germline V gene. Trimming removed 5 bases from V and 5 bases from J; junction bases left unmatched: 7. CDR3 protein: CASSLGQGEYGYTF. The DNA for the CDR3 is TGTGCCAGCAGCCTAGGACAGGGCGAATATGGCTACACCTTC.

This sequence joins TRBV28 and TRBJ2-7; a possible D gene is TRBD2 (5 bases). From germline, CDR1 is MDHEN and CDR2 SYDVKM. There are 14 residues in the CDR3. The V end lost 2 bases, the J end lost 6 bases, and 14 bases lay between the germline ends. In nucleotides, the CDR3 is TGTGCCAGCAGTTTACGGGCGCCGAGGGCCGAGCAGTACTTC. Its protein is CASSLRAPRAEQYF.